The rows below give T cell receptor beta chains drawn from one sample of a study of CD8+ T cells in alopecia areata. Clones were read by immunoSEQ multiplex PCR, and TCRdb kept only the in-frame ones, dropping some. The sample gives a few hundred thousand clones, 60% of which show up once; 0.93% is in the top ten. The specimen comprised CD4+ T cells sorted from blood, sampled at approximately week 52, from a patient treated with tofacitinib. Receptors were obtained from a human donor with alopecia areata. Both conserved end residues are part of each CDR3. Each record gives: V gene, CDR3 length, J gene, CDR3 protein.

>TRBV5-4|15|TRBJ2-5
CASSSKTGPQETQYF
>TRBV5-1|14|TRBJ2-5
CASSLSGEQETQYF
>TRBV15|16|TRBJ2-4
CATSSPGALAKNIQYF
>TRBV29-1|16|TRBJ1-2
CSVVGGTGQEGYGYTF
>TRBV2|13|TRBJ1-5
CASSGRLSQPQHF
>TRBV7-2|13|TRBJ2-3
CASSLVSTDTQYF
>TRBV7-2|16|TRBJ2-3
CASSPRGGRSTDTQYF
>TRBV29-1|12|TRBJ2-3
CSGGGNTDTQYF
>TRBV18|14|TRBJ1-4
CASSPSPSNEKLFF
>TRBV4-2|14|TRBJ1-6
CASSPRVGDSPLHF
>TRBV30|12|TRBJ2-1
CAWSTGTAEQFF
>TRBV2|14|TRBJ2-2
CASIRTPNTGELFF
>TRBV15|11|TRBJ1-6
CATSRDSPLHF
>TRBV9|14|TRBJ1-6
CASSVFRDNSPLHF
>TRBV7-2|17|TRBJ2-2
CASSFAGTGGFTGELFF